Listed below are T cell receptor beta chains from one sample, sequenced in a study of T-cell memory formation after mild COVID-19. Each CDR3 protein is one row after TCRdb ran MiXCR on the 5' RACE reads. The data hold around 430,000 distinct CDR3 sequences, with roughly 15% observed a single time. Sequencing was carried out using PBMCs or a T cell subset sorted from them (not recorded which). All receptors come from a young man who had mild COVID-19 (a few samples of this study predate the infection). Cell type and time point are not known. CDR3s include the opening cysteine and the closing phenylalanine or tryptophan. A D gene is named only where the DNA matches it firmly. Some rows have no size entry. The others give once, few or many, or a class for an expanded clone.

cdr3_nt: TGTGCCAGCAGCAACACCTGGGGGGTGGCGAGTATTGGAACAGATACGCAGTATTTT
cdr3_aa: CASSNTWGVASIGTDTQYF
clone_size: few
d_call: -
j_call: TRBJ2-3
v_call: TRBV7-9
cdr3_length: 19

cdr3_nt: TGTGCCAGCAGTTACGCGGGGGCGAGCTCCTACGAGCAGTACTTC
cdr3_aa: CASSYAGASSYEQYF
clone_size: -
d_call: -
j_call: TRBJ2-7
v_call: TRBV6-6
cdr3_length: 15

cdr3_nt: TGTGCCAGCAGCTCCCCCCGGGCTCTCAGGTACACAGATACGCAGTATTTT
cdr3_aa: CASSSPRALRYTDTQYF
clone_size: -
d_call: -
j_call: TRBJ2-3
v_call: TRBV7-9
cdr3_length: 17

cdr3_nt: TGCAGTGGGGCAATGATCGGCACAGATACGCAGTATTTT
cdr3_aa: CSGAMIGTDTQYF
clone_size: many
d_call: -
j_call: TRBJ2-3
v_call: TRBV20-1
cdr3_length: 13

cdr3_nt: TGCAGCGTTGCCCGAGACGGGGGATCGAAAGCTTTCTTT
cdr3_aa: CSVARDGGSKAFF
clone_size: -
d_call: -
j_call: TRBJ1-1
v_call: TRBV29-1
cdr3_length: 13

cdr3_nt: TGCGCCAGCAGCCATGGACAGGACCAAGATACGCAGTATTTT
cdr3_aa: CASSHGQDQDTQYF
clone_size: -
d_call: TRBD1
j_call: TRBJ2-3
v_call: TRBV5-1
cdr3_length: 14

cdr3_nt: TGTGCCAGCAGCTTTTATTTGTCGGGGTATGAGCAGTTCTTC
cdr3_aa: CASSFYLSGYEQFF
clone_size: -
d_call: -
j_call: TRBJ2-1
v_call: TRBV7-2
cdr3_length: 14

cdr3_nt: TGTGCCTGGAGCCCTAGCACAGATACGCAGTATTTT
cdr3_aa: CAWSPSTDTQYF
clone_size: few
d_call: -
j_call: TRBJ2-3
v_call: TRBV30
cdr3_length: 12

cdr3_nt: TGTGCCAGCAGTTACTCGGGGAGTAGAAACACCGGGGAGCTGTTTTTT
cdr3_aa: CASSYSGSRNTGELFF
clone_size: -
d_call: -
j_call: TRBJ2-2
v_call: TRBV6-2/TRBV6-3
cdr3_length: 16

cdr3_nt: TGTGCCAGCAGTTACCGGTACGGGGAGCTGTTTTTT
cdr3_aa: CASSYRYGELFF
clone_size: few
d_call: -
j_call: TRBJ2-2
v_call: TRBV6-5
cdr3_length: 12

cdr3_nt: TGTGCCAGCAGCTTACCGGGACAGGGAGCAAATCAGCCCCAGCATTTT
cdr3_aa: CASSLPGQGANQPQHF
clone_size: -
d_call: TRBD1
j_call: TRBJ1-5
v_call: TRBV7-2
cdr3_length: 16

cdr3_nt: TGCGCCAGCAGCTATACTGACTGGCACCAAGAGACCCAGTACTTC
cdr3_aa: CASSYTDWHQETQYF
clone_size: few
d_call: -
j_call: TRBJ2-5
v_call: TRBV5-1
cdr3_length: 15

cdr3_nt: TGCGCCAGCAGCCAAGAGACACTCGCATATGGCTACACCTTC
cdr3_aa: CASSQETLAYGYTF
clone_size: many
d_call: -
j_call: TRBJ1-2
v_call: TRBV4-1
cdr3_length: 14

cdr3_nt: TGCGCCAGCAGCCAAAAATCGGTCGTAGGGGAGCTGTTTTTT
cdr3_aa: CASSQKSVVGELFF
clone_size: -
d_call: -
j_call: TRBJ2-2
v_call: TRBV4-3
cdr3_length: 14

cdr3_nt: TGCAGTGCTAGACTCGGGGGGCTTAAAAAAGATACGCAGTATTTT
cdr3_aa: CSARLGGLKKDTQYF
clone_size: few
d_call: -
j_call: TRBJ2-3
v_call: TRBV20-1
cdr3_length: 15

cdr3_nt: TGTGCCAGCAGCCGAGGCCCTGGGGGCTACACCTTC
cdr3_aa: CASSRGPGGYTF
clone_size: few
d_call: -
j_call: TRBJ1-2
v_call: TRBV9
cdr3_length: 12

cdr3_nt: TGTGCCAGCGGGAAAGGACAGGAAGCCACTGAAGCTTTCTTT
cdr3_aa: CASGKGQEATEAFF
clone_size: once
d_call: TRBD1
j_call: TRBJ1-1
v_call: TRBV6-6
cdr3_length: 14

cdr3_nt: TGCGCCAGCAGCCGACAGGGTGGAGATGGCTACACCTTC
cdr3_aa: CASSRQGGDGYTF
clone_size: -
d_call: TRBD1
j_call: TRBJ1-2
v_call: TRBV4-3
cdr3_length: 13

cdr3_nt: TGTGCCAGCACCTCTAATTCAGTGGCCACTGAAGCTTTCTTT
cdr3_aa: CASTSNSVATEAFF
clone_size: -
d_call: -
j_call: TRBJ1-1
v_call: TRBV7-9
cdr3_length: 14

cdr3_nt: TGTGCCAGCAGCCGGGGGCTGGGCGAAAAACTGTTTTTT
cdr3_aa: CASSRGLGEKLFF
clone_size: -
d_call: -
j_call: TRBJ1-4
v_call: TRBV13
cdr3_length: 13

cdr3_nt: TGTGCCGGTCTTAGCGGGGAGACCCAGTACTTC
cdr3_aa: CAGLSGETQYF
clone_size: few
d_call: TRBD2
j_call: TRBJ2-5
v_call: TRBV7-9
cdr3_length: 11

cdr3_nt: TGTGCCACCAGGGAGACAGGATTTCACACTGAAGCTTTCTTT
cdr3_aa: CATRETGFHTEAFF
clone_size: -
d_call: -
j_call: TRBJ1-1
v_call: TRBV24-1
cdr3_length: 14

cdr3_nt: TGTGCCAGCAGCAAAAACATTAGCCGGACTCAGCCCCAGCATTTT
cdr3_aa: CASSKNISRTQPQHF
clone_size: -
d_call: -
j_call: TRBJ1-5
v_call: TRBV21-1
cdr3_length: 15

cdr3_nt: TGCGCCAGCAGCTTGTACCTAGCGGGGGGGCCGGAGACCCAGTACTTC
cdr3_aa: CASSLYLAGGPETQYF
clone_size: few
d_call: TRBD2
j_call: TRBJ2-5
v_call: TRBV5-1
cdr3_length: 16

cdr3_nt: TGTGCCAGCAGTTACTCTATCGGAGATAATGAAAAACTGTTTTTT
cdr3_aa: CASSYSIGDNEKLFF
clone_size: few
d_call: -
j_call: TRBJ1-4
v_call: TRBV6-2/TRBV6-3
cdr3_length: 15

cdr3_nt: TGTGCCAGCAGCTTAGGGGTGGCGGGGGGCCTTTCTGAGACCCAGTACTTC
cdr3_aa: CASSLGVAGGLSETQYF
clone_size: many
d_call: TRBD2
j_call: TRBJ2-5
v_call: TRBV7-2
cdr3_length: 17

cdr3_nt: TGCGCCAGCTCCCGCGGGGTGAACAGGGGCGATCAGCCCCAGCATTTT
cdr3_aa: CASSRGVNRGDQPQHF
clone_size: few
d_call: TRBD1
j_call: TRBJ1-5
v_call: TRBV4-3
cdr3_length: 16

cdr3_nt: TGCGCCAGCAGCGAAGGGACAGGGAGACAGTTCTTC
cdr3_aa: CASSEGTGRQFF
clone_size: -
d_call: TRBD1
j_call: TRBJ2-1
v_call: TRBV5-1
cdr3_length: 12

cdr3_nt: TGCGCCAGCAGCCAAGTGGCGGCCAAGAGGGAGCAGTACTTC
cdr3_aa: CASSQVAAKREQYF
clone_size: -
d_call: -
j_call: TRBJ2-7
v_call: TRBV4-1
cdr3_length: 14

cdr3_nt: TGTGCCAGCAGCGCCATTCGGGGGGTGAGCACAGATACGCAGTATTTT
cdr3_aa: CASSAIRGVSTDTQYF
clone_size: few
d_call: TRBD2
j_call: TRBJ2-3
v_call: TRBV11-2
cdr3_length: 16

cdr3_nt: TGTGCCAGCAGTTACTCAGGGACACGGAGCGGCTACACCTTC
cdr3_aa: CASSYSGTRSGYTF
clone_size: -
d_call: -
j_call: TRBJ1-2
v_call: TRBV6-5
cdr3_length: 14

cdr3_nt: TGTGCCAGCAGTGAAATGGCGGGGAACGAGCAGTTCTTC
cdr3_aa: CASSEMAGNEQFF
clone_size: many
d_call: -
j_call: TRBJ2-1
v_call: TRBV6-1
cdr3_length: 13

cdr3_nt: TGTGCCACCCCGCCCCATAGCGGGGGGTTTGATACGCAGTATTTT
cdr3_aa: CATPPHSGGFDTQYF
clone_size: -
d_call: TRBD2
j_call: TRBJ2-3
v_call: TRBV6-1
cdr3_length: 15

cdr3_nt: TGCGCCAGCAGCTCCCTTCTAGGGGGGCAGGGCACTGAAGCTTTCTTT
cdr3_aa: CASSSLLGGQGTEAFF
clone_size: -
d_call: -
j_call: TRBJ1-1
v_call: TRBV5-1
cdr3_length: 16

cdr3_nt: TGCAGTGCTGAGAGGGGGACTCAGCCCCAGCATTTT
cdr3_aa: CSAERGTQPQHF
clone_size: -
d_call: -
j_call: TRBJ1-5
v_call: TRBV20-1
cdr3_length: 12

cdr3_nt: TGCGCCAGCAGCTACCGGGACTACCAGGGGGTGCAGTTCTTC
cdr3_aa: CASSYRDYQGVQFF
clone_size: few
d_call: -
j_call: TRBJ2-1
v_call: TRBV5-1
cdr3_length: 14

cdr3_nt: TGTGCCAGCAAAGCGCGGGAAGAGACCCAGTACTTC
cdr3_aa: CASKAREETQYF
clone_size: -
d_call: -
j_call: TRBJ2-5
v_call: TRBV28
cdr3_length: 12

cdr3_nt: TGTGCCAGCAGCTTCGAGGCCACCTACAATGAGCAGTTCTTC
cdr3_aa: CASSFEATYNEQFF
clone_size: few
d_call: -
j_call: TRBJ2-1
v_call: TRBV7-8
cdr3_length: 14

cdr3_nt: TGTGCCAGCAGTTACCCCAGTGGAAAAGCTTTCTTT
cdr3_aa: CASSYPSGKAFF
clone_size: -
d_call: -
j_call: TRBJ1-1
v_call: TRBV6-5
cdr3_length: 12

cdr3_nt: TGTGCCAGCAGCTTCTTTGGGGGGGTCTCGGGAAATGAGCAGTTCTTC
cdr3_aa: CASSFFGGVSGNEQFF
clone_size: -
d_call: TRBD2
j_call: TRBJ2-1
v_call: TRBV7-9
cdr3_length: 16

cdr3_nt: TGTGCCAGCAAGGTATTCATGTCGTCCGGGGAGCTGTTTTTT
cdr3_aa: CASKVFMSSGELFF
clone_size: -
d_call: -
j_call: TRBJ2-2
v_call: TRBV12-3/TRBV12-4
cdr3_length: 14

cdr3_nt: TGCGCCAGCAGTCCTGAGTCCGGAGATACGCAGTATTTT
cdr3_aa: CASSPESGDTQYF
clone_size: few
d_call: -
j_call: TRBJ2-3
v_call: TRBV5-1
cdr3_length: 13

cdr3_nt: TGCGCCAGCAGCCAAATTAGCGGGGCCGCTCAGGGGGAGCTGTTTTTT
cdr3_aa: CASSQISGAAQGELFF
clone_size: -
d_call: TRBD2
j_call: TRBJ2-2
v_call: TRBV4-1
cdr3_length: 16

cdr3_nt: TGTGCCATCGCCCGGGCCCCTAATGAAAAACTGTTTTTT
cdr3_aa: CAIARAPNEKLFF
clone_size: once
d_call: -
j_call: TRBJ1-4
v_call: TRBV10-3
cdr3_length: 13

cdr3_nt: TGTGCCAGCCGAGAACAGGGGAGAACTGAAGCTTTCTTT
cdr3_aa: CASREQGRTEAFF
clone_size: -
d_call: TRBD1
j_call: TRBJ1-1
v_call: TRBV6-5
cdr3_length: 13

cdr3_nt: TGCAGCGTTGAAGATTCCACGGACCAAGAGACCCAGTACTTC
cdr3_aa: CSVEDSTDQETQYF
clone_size: -
d_call: -
j_call: TRBJ2-5
v_call: TRBV29-1
cdr3_length: 14

cdr3_nt: TGTGCCAGCAGTTCCAGGCAGGGGTACACCGGGGAGCTGTTTTTT
cdr3_aa: CASSSRQGYTGELFF
clone_size: -
d_call: -
j_call: TRBJ2-2
v_call: TRBV7-8
cdr3_length: 15

cdr3_nt: TGTGCCATCAGTGCCCGGACTAGCGGGGGCCCTGGAGACCAGTACTTC
cdr3_aa: CAISARTSGGPGDQYF
clone_size: -
d_call: TRBD2
j_call: TRBJ2-5
v_call: TRBV10-3
cdr3_length: 16

cdr3_nt: TGTGCCAGCAGTTTGGGCCTGAAAGCTTTCTTT
cdr3_aa: CASSLGLKAFF
clone_size: few
d_call: -
j_call: TRBJ1-1
v_call: TRBV27
cdr3_length: 11

cdr3_nt: TGTGCCAGCAGTTACATCGGACTAGCTGGTGAGCAGTTCTTC
cdr3_aa: CASSYIGLAGEQFF
clone_size: few
d_call: TRBD2
j_call: TRBJ2-1
v_call: TRBV6-2/TRBV6-3
cdr3_length: 14

cdr3_nt: TGCGCCAGCAGCCAAGATGGCGGGACAGGGGGCGATACGCAGTATTTT
cdr3_aa: CASSQDGGTGGDTQYF
clone_size: few
d_call: TRBD1
j_call: TRBJ2-3
v_call: TRBV4-1
cdr3_length: 16